One T cell receptor (beta chain) is described in this entry. The data derive from a study of shared clonotypes between healthy human individuals. Per the germline V gene, CDR1 is SGHDN and CDR2 is FVKESK. The CDR3 is 17 amino acids. Trimming cost V 1 base and J 4 bases, with 17 bases left between them. Clones were read by immunoSEQ multiplex PCR, and TCRdb kept only the in-frame ones, dropping some. The repertoire holds a few million clones, with around 95% as singletons. The V call is TRBV14, the J call TRBJ1-5; tentative D call: TRBD1 (6 bases). Specimen: naive CD4+ T cells sorted from blood. Subset meaning: CD45RA+ positively selected. This clonotype was obtained from a man aged 18 to 29 in good health. The CDR3 loop reads CASSQGVRDKLNQPQHF. The CDR3 DNA follows: TGTGCCAGCAGCCAAGGTGTCAGGGACAAATTGAATCAGCCCCAGCATTTT.